Below are 17 T cell receptor beta chains sequenced from a single sample in a study of T cell responses to AZD1222 COVID-19 vaccine. Assay used: immunoSEQ multiplex PCR; TCRdb lists only in-frame clones, some missing. The sample consists of about 150,000 clones, 87% of them appearing once. The specimen comprised peripheral blood, sampled 28 days after the second AZD1222 dose. The receptors originated from an adult who received the AZD1222 COVID-19 vaccine.

The rearrangement joins TRBV6-1 to TRBJ1-2; D is ambiguous. Germline values: CDR1 MNHNS, CDR2 SASEGT. Trimming removed 3 bases at V and 7 bases at J, with 18 bases between. The CDR3 is made up of 15 amino acids. CDR3 region: CASSDSSARSGGYTF. In DNA form, the CDR3 reads TGTGCCAGCAGTGACAGTTCAGCCCGATCGGGTGGCTACACCTTC.

The V call is TRBV28, the J call TRBJ2-7; no clear D. The CDR3 extends over 14 amino acids. V dropped 2 bases and J dropped 9 bases, with 17 bases sitting between them. The germline gives CDR1 MDHEN, CDR2 SYDVKM. In DNA form, the CDR3 reads TGTGCCAGCAGTTTAATAGGGAATGCCCCACGGCAGTACTTC. Translation gives CASSLIGNAPRQYF.

This chain uses TRBV27 with TRBJ1-6; 7 nucleotides match TRBD1. Trimming removed 5 bases from V and 6 bases from J; junction bases left unmatched: 7. The CDR3 extends over 15 amino acids. In germline, CDR1 is MNHEY, CDR2 SMNVEV (reference sequence). CDR3: CASSHTGQFNSPLHF. As DNA, the CDR3 is TGTGCCAGCAGTCATACGGGACAGTTTAATTCACCCCTCCACTTT.

V is TRBV28 and J is TRBJ2-7; perhaps TRBD1 as D (6 bases). The CDR3 consists of 14 residues. Trimming took off 7 bases at V and 4 bases at J, with 17 bases between the two ends. Germline assignment: CDR1 MDHEN and CDR2 SYDVKM. CDR3 in amino acids: CASIPPGHSYEQYF. Here the CDR3 DNA reads TGTGCCAGCATACCCCCGGGACACTCGTACGAGCAGTACTTC.

This clone was seen just once. V gene TRBV7-8 combines with J gene TRBJ1-1, with unresolved D. Germline lookup yields CDR1 SGHVS and CDR2 FQNEAQ. The CDR3 runs to 13 residues. V lost 2 bases to trimming and J lost 0 bases, with 4 bases between them. CDR3 DNA sequence: TGTGCCAGCAGCTTACAGTTGAACACTGAAGCTTTCTTT. Amino acids: CASSLQLNTEAFF.

The chain links TRBV7-2 to TRBJ2-7; D is uncertain. V shed 8 bases and J shed 2 bases, with 7 bases lying between them. Germline V CDR1 and CDR2: SGHTA, FQGNSA. This CDR3 is built from 11 residues. For the CDR3, the DNA is TGTGCCAGCGGGGTGACCTACGAGCAGTACTTC. Protein: CASGVTYEQYF. The entire variable domain, with the rest obtained from reference TRBV7-2 and TRBJ2-7, is as follows: GAGVSQSPSNKVTEKGKDVELRCDPISGHTALYWYRQSLGQGLEFLIYFQGNSAPDKSGLPSDRFSAERTGGSVSTLTIQRTQQEDSAVYLCASGVTYEQYFGPGTRLTVT.

This chain uses TRBV7-9 with TRBJ2-7, with TRBD2 identical over 7 bases. The CDR3 extends over 14 amino acids. Looked up from germline, CDR1 is SEHNR and CDR2 is FQNEAQ (reference sequence). Germline trimming cut 0 bases from V and 2 bases from J; bases unmatched to any gene: 1. The CDR3 bases are TGTGCCAGCAGCTTAGCGGGAGGGGCCTACGAGCAGTACTTC. As protein: CASSLAGGAYEQYF.

This clone was picked up one time. The chain couples TRBV18 to TRBJ1-3; possibly TRBD1 for D (5 bases). The CDR3 loop spans 15 amino acids. V lost 0 bases, J lost 6 bases, and 12 bases lay in between. Per the germline V gene, CDR1 is KGHSH and CDR2 is LQKENI. DNA for the CDR3: TGTGCCAGCTCACCACCCTCCAGGGCCGAAAACACCATATATTTT. Residues: CASSPPSRAENTIYF.

The CDR3: CASSKDMDNSPLHF. The CDR3, as DNA: TGTGCCAGCAGCAAGGACATGGATAATTCACCCCTCCACTTT. This chain links TRBV21-1 with TRBJ1-6; the table gives TRBD1 as D, unverified against the DNA. TRBV21-1 corresponds to a pseudogene. The CDR3 is 14 residues long.

In its sample, this clone was seen a few times. The V and J genes are TRBV18 and TRBJ2-2; no clear D gene. Between the trimmed V and J ends, which lost 0 bases and 4 bases, there was a span of 3 bases. In germline, CDR1 is KGHSH, CDR2 LQKENI. CDR3 length equals 13 residues. This CDR3 is CASSPPSTGELFF. The CDR3 region has the DNA TGTGCCAGCTCACCACCGTCCACCGGGGAGCTGTTTTTT.

The chain combines TRBV6-6 with TRBJ2-5; TRBD1 matches 8 bases. The germline gives CDR1 MNHNY, CDR2 SVGAGI (reference sequence). The CDR3 totals 14 residues. J was trimmed by 1 base and V by 6 bases; bases with no gene match: 4. CDR3 residues: CASRPGQGQETQYF. The CDR3 nucleotides read TGTGCCAGCAGACCAGGACAGGGCCAAGAGACCCAGTACTTC.

The V gene is TRBV3-1 (or the pseudogene TRBV3-2), the J gene TRBJ2-7; 13 bases map to TRBD2. The CDR3 spans 16 residues. Germline CDR1 reads LGHDT; CDR2 reads YNNKEL (reference sequence). The junction had 8 bases not matched to a gene; V was cut back by 5 bases and J by 4 bases. This chain's CDR3 is CASSKRGTSGKYEQYF. CDR3 coding DNA: TGTGCCAGCAGCAAAAGAGGGACTAGCGGGAAATACGAGCAGTACTTC.

The chain employs TRBV11-2 and TRBJ2-7; 9 nucleotides align to TRBD2. V was pared by 6 bases and J by 9 bases, with 9 bases of the junction left unmatched. This CDR3 spans 13 amino acids. The germline V gene has CDR1 SGHAT and CDR2 FQNNGV. This CDR3 is CASSPAGGFGQYF. The CDR3 DNA reads as TGTGCCAGCAGTCCAGCGGGAGGTTTTGGGCAGTACTTC.

With respect to this clone: Additional DNA sequences in this sample encode the identical CDR3. The chain links TRBV18 to TRBJ1-2; no firm D call. CDR3 length: 12 amino acids. Per the germline V gene, CDR1 is KGHSH and CDR2 is LQKENI. V lost 3 bases to trimming and J lost 8 bases, with 10 bases between them. CDR3 sequence reads: CASSPFLGGYTF. In nucleotides, the CDR3 is TGTGCCAGCTCACCTTTCCTGGGCGGCTACACCTTC.

This clone was recorded once. The genes are TRBV7-2 and TRBJ1-2, with 9 positions matching TRBD1. This CDR3 comprises 15 residues. Trimming at V came to 5 bases and at J to 7 bases, leaving 11 bases not matched to a gene. Germline V gene sequence: CDR1 SGHTA, CDR2 FQGNSA. The CDR3 sequence: CASSHRDRVDRGYTF. The CDR3 DNA is TGTGCCAGCAGCCACCGGGACAGGGTTGATCGTGGCTACACCTTC.

The chain links TRBV27 to TRBJ2-7; no clear D. The length of the CDR3 is 14 residues. V lost 2 bases to trimming and J lost 2 bases, with 10 bases between them. Germline V lookup: CDR1 MNHEY, CDR2 SMNVEV (reference sequence). The CDR3, as DNA: TGTGCCAGCAGTTTAAATTTAGGAGCCTACGAGCAGTACTTC. The encoded protein is CASSLNLGAYEQYF.

The chain employs TRBV9 and TRBJ1-1; 9 bases match TRBD1. J was trimmed by 5 bases and V by 3 bases; bases with no gene match: 8. Germline V gene lookup returns CDR1 SGDLS and CDR2 YYNGEE. The CDR3 is 15 amino acids. The CDR3: CASSGRQGGGTEAFF. The CDR3 DNA reads TGTGCCAGCAGCGGCCGACAGGGGGGAGGAACTGAAGCTTTCTTT.